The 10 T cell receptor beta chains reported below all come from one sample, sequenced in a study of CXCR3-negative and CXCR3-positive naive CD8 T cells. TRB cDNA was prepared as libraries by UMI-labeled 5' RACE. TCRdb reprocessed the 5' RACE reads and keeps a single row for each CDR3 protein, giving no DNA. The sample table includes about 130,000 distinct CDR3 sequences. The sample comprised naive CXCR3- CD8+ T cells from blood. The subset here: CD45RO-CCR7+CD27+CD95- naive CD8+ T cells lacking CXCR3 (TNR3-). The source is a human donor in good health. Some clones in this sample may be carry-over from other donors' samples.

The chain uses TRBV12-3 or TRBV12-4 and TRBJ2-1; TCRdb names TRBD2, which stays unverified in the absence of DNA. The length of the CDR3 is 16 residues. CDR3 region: CASSRFLGLADNEQFF.

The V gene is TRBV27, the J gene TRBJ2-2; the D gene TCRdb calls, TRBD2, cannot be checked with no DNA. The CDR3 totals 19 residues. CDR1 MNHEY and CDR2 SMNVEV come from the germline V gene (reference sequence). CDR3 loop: CASSLTPPGLAGFTGELFF.

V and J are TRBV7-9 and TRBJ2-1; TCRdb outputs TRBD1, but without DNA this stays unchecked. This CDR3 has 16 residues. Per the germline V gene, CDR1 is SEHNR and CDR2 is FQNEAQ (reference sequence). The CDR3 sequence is CASSYPPARDYNEQFF.

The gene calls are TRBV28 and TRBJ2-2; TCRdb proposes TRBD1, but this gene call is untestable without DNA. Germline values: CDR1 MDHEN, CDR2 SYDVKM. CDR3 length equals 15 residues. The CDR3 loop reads CASSRTVGDTGELFF.

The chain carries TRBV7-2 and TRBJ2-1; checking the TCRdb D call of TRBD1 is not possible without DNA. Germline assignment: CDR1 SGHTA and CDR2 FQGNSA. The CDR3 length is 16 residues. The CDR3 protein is CASSQKMTGGFNEQFF.

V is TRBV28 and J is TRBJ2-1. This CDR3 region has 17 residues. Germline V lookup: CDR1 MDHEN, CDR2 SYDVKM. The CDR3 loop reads CASSAPVVAISFHEQFF.

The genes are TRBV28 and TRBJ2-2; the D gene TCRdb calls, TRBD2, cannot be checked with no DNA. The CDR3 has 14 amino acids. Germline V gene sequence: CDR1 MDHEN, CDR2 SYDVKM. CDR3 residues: CASSERLTTGELFF.

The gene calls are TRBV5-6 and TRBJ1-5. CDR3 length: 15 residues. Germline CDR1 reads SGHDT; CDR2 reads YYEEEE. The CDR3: CASSLCVRAWQPQHF. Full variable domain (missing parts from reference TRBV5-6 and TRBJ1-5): DAGVTQSPTHLIKTRGQQVTLRCSPKSGHDTVSWYQQALGQGPQFIFQYYEEEERQRGNFPDRFSGHQFPNYSSELNVNALLLGDSALYLCASSLCVRAWQPQHFGDGTRLSIL.

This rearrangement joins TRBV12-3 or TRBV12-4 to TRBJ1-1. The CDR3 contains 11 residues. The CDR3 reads CASSLDSVAFF.

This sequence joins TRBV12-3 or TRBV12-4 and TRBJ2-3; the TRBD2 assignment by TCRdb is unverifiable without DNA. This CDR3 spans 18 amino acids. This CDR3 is CASSGAPTSGSGTDTQYF.